A selection of T cell receptor beta chains follows, all from one sample in a study of blood T cell repertoires in COVID-19. Sequenced by immunoSEQ multiplex PCR; TCRdb stores in-frame clones only, minus some. This sample has roughly 270,000 clones; around 90% occur once, and the top ten carry roughly 9%. The source material was peripheral blood. Source of these receptors: a man between 18 and 35 years old with active or convalescent COVID-19. Each CDR3 is given without its conserved first and last residue. Only part of the rows carry a size: once, few, many, or a class if the clone is expanded.

length | J | V | size | CDR3
13 | TRBJ2-7 | TRBV7-6 | - | ASSLGTGPYYEQY
13 | TRBJ2-5 | TRBV14 | - | ASSPGLAGVQTQY
12 | TRBJ1-1 | TRBV29-1 | - | SVEASGSVPGAF
13 | TRBJ2-2 | TRBV15 | - | ATSSRTAYTGELF
13 | TRBJ2-2 | TRBV29-1 | - | SAGSGTGITGELF
13 | TRBJ1-6 | TRBV9 | - | ASSVSGGINSPLH
10 | TRBJ2-7 | TRBV18 | - | ASSPRGDEQY
11 | TRBJ1-2 | TRBV12-3/TRBV12-4 | - | ASSSTGGGGYT
14 | TRBJ1-1 | TRBV14 | - | ASSPTGQGYSTEAF
11 | TRBJ1-5 | TRBV10-1 | - | ASSETGNQPQH
12 | TRBJ2-5 | TRBV2 | - | ASSLDRVQETQY
13 | TRBJ1-2 | TRBV27 | - | ASSFGLGGGNGYT
12 | TRBJ1-1 | TRBV6-5 | - | ASSPYRPDIEAF
12 | TRBJ2-2 | TRBV5-1 | - | ASSWMDMTGELF
11 | TRBJ2-7 | TRBV5-6 | - | ASSLRAGEEQY
12 | TRBJ2-7 | TRBV27 | - | ASSTRTRSYEQY
13 | TRBJ1-5 | TRBV4-3 | once | ASSLDDSLNQPQH
15 | TRBJ1-2 | TRBV4-3 | - | ASSQTRDREPDYGYT
11 | TRBJ2-1 | TRBV10-2 | once | ASSEKQGNEQF
14 | TRBJ1-6 | TRBV6-5 | few | ASSFRRTAYNSPLH
11 | TRBJ1-2 | TRBV25-1 | - | ASSEDSIWSYT
12 | TRBJ2-5 | TRBV5-1 | - | ASSWEAVQETQY
12 | TRBJ1-1 | TRBV5-1 | - | ASSSGHWNTEAF
16 | TRBJ2-1 | TRBV2 | - | ASRNTVGAASSYNEQF
17 | TRBJ2-2 | TRBV19 | - | ASSITRTSGGANTGELF
11 | TRBJ2-5 | TRBV7-2 | - | ASSEMPQGTQY
13 | TRBJ2-2 | TRBV6-2/TRBV6-3 | - | ASSGSRGNTGELF